Sequencing of this T cell receptor (beta chain) was carried out in a study of blood T cells in healthy people across ages. Regarding the study as a whole: Significant beta diversity loss was already apparent by age approximately 37, declining roughly linearly. Unsorted PBMCs blocked a conclusive comparison of naive and antigen-experienced cells.

Unmatched junction bases numbered 9, after V lost 5 bases and J lost 5 bases. CDR3 length equals 14 residues. The germline V gene encodes CDR1 DFQATT and CDR2 SNEGSKA (reference sequence). Sample-barcoded 5' priming and a J-beta primer mix drove a second PCR of roughly 6 to 12 cycles. TCRdb analysed the 5' RACE reads with MiXCR anew, one entry per CDR3 protein. The data hold 1.5 million to 2 million distinct CDR3 sequences, with roughly 27% observed a single time. This clonotype was picked up many times. Its antigen is currently unknown. Peripheral blood, 9.5 to 10 milliliters per donor, was collected.

The gene calls are TRBV20-1 and TRBJ2-7; 10 positions match TRBD2. The clonotype comes from a woman aged 25 to 39 in good health. The material sequenced was blood. Here the CDR3 reads CSAYKRGGLHEQYF. The CDR3, as DNA: TGCAGTGCTTATAAGCGGGGGGGCCTTCACGAGCAGTACTTC.